These T cell receptor beta chains were read from a single sample in a study of radiation and T cells in renal cell carcinoma. Some clones are missing from TCRdb's copy, which holds only in-frame ones; the method was immunoSEQ multiplex PCR. The table shows 150,000 or so clones, with 88% occurring only once. The starting material was blood, obtained from a patient whose treatment included radiotherapy and nephrectomy. These receptors were obtained from a woman aged 70-85 years with renal cell carcinoma. Each CDR3 is given with its conserved first and last residue. The order of the fields is CDR3 protein, V gene, J gene, clone size. Clone size appears in some rows only: once, few, many, or a class for an expanded clone.

CDR3: CASSLGTGVSNQPQHF
V: TRBV28
J: TRBJ1-5
size: few

CDR3: CASSERRGVDEQYF
V: TRBV25-1
J: TRBJ2-7
size: NA

CDR3: CASRPQAWVNTEAFF
V: TRBV6-1
J: TRBJ1-1
size: NA

CDR3: CASSPYGDTQYF
V: TRBV9
J: TRBJ2-3
size: NA

CDR3: CASSPEQQGSGGYTF
V: TRBV5-1
J: TRBJ1-2
size: NA

CDR3: CASIAGAGTGELFF
V: TRBV5-1
J: TRBJ2-2
size: NA

CDR3: CASSPVTDTQYF
V: TRBV18
J: TRBJ2-3
size: NA

CDR3: CASRAEGDTQYF
V: TRBV28
J: TRBJ2-3
size: NA

CDR3: CASSEPGQGLVALHF
V: TRBV6-1
J: TRBJ1-6
size: NA

CDR3: CATSRDTLRSSYNEQFF
V: TRBV15
J: TRBJ2-1
size: NA

CDR3: CASTPYSYNEQFF
V: TRBV5-1
J: TRBJ2-1
size: NA

CDR3: CASSLGGGSWEKLFF
V: TRBV7-2
J: TRBJ1-4
size: NA

CDR3: CASNPPGSNEKLFF
V: TRBV19
J: TRBJ1-4
size: NA

CDR3: CASSLALAGDQNEQFF
V: TRBV5-1
J: TRBJ2-1
size: NA

CDR3: CASSLVDGLALDNEQFF
V: TRBV7-2
J: TRBJ2-1
size: NA

CDR3: CASSLENSPLHF
V: TRBV5-1
J: TRBJ1-6
size: NA

CDR3: CASSPDMQETQYF
V: TRBV5-4
J: TRBJ2-5
size: NA

CDR3: CASSLTGGAGNTIYF
V: TRBV7-3
J: TRBJ1-3
size: NA

CDR3: CASSLDPRGNEKLFF
V: TRBV5-1
J: TRBJ1-4
size: NA

CDR3: CATSESTDTQYF
V: TRBV15
J: TRBJ2-3
size: NA

CDR3: CASRGPDYGYTF
V: TRBV6-6
J: TRBJ1-2
size: few

CDR3: CASSPGTGMNTEAFF
V: TRBV7-9
J: TRBJ1-1
size: few

CDR3: CASSLGETSGAEQYF
V: TRBV7-2
J: TRBJ2-7
size: NA

CDR3: CASSLAGGRTDTQYF
V: TRBV7-9
J: TRBJ2-3
size: NA

CDR3: CASSLEGGPFNEQFF
V: TRBV5-1
J: TRBJ2-1
size: NA

CDR3: CASTLRGNTEAFF
V: TRBV6-1
J: TRBJ1-1
size: NA

CDR3: CASSVEGDGNSPLHF
V: TRBV9
J: TRBJ1-6
size: NA

CDR3: CASSETSGGAFIQYF
V: TRBV2
J: TRBJ2-4
size: NA

CDR3: CASSQTISGRSSYEQYF
V: TRBV4-1
J: TRBJ2-7
size: NA

CDR3: CASIRGGRLGYEQYF
V: TRBV19
J: TRBJ2-7
size: NA

CDR3: CAWSVPSASGRTDTQYF
V: TRBV30
J: TRBJ2-3
size: NA

CDR3: CASSRSTGSSYNEQFF
V: TRBV9
J: TRBJ2-1
size: NA

CDR3: CAILQGSGGELFF
V: TRBV7-9
J: TRBJ2-2
size: NA

CDR3: CASSLASVAYNEQFF
V: TRBV7-2
J: TRBJ2-1
size: NA

CDR3: CASSFRVGTRGGNQPQHF
V: TRBV7-2
J: TRBJ1-5
size: NA

CDR3: CAIPGGSYEQYF
V: TRBV6-5
J: TRBJ2-7
size: NA

CDR3: CASSITRSYGYTF
V: TRBV19
J: TRBJ1-2
size: few

CDR3: CASSYGGSTDTQYF
V: TRBV6-5
J: TRBJ2-3
size: NA

CDR3: CASSFSPGGSGYTF
V: TRBV6-6
J: TRBJ1-2
size: NA

CDR3: CASSQLQSTEAFF
V: TRBV4-3
J: TRBJ1-1
size: once

CDR3: CSAGTGINQPQHF
V: TRBV29-1
J: TRBJ1-5
size: NA

CDR3: CASSLSGGGNTQYF
V: TRBV6-5
J: TRBJ2-3
size: NA

CDR3: CASSSKRTANTEAFF
V: TRBV6-6
J: TRBJ1-1
size: NA

CDR3: CASSPTGGKETQYF
V: TRBV19
J: TRBJ2-5
size: NA

CDR3: CASSLVGSGGAVEQFF
V: TRBV7-2
J: TRBJ2-1
size: NA

CDR3: CASSYATGLGGNTIYF
V: TRBV6-6
J: TRBJ1-3
size: NA

CDR3: CASSYSGGWNEAFF
V: TRBV11-3
J: TRBJ1-1
size: NA